The 14 T cell receptor beta chains in this list originate from one sample, sequenced in a study of T cells in Graves' hyperthyroidism and ophthalmopathy (dated by TCRdb to between 2018 and 2021). The library was built by means of multiplex PCR. Sequenced using an Illumina HiSeq 2000. TCR beta CDR3 regions were amplified from RNA transcripts. The first round of RT-PCR for the TCR CDR3 was performed with the HTBI primer set and the Qiagen OneStep RT-PCR kit. The public reads were reprocessed in TCRdb via fastp at Q25 and MiXCR, keeping in-frame beta chains. Duplicate CDR3 protein sequences are folded into a single record with the most common DNA and genes. The sample table holds 300,000 to 350,000 distinct CDR3 sequences, of which around 23% were seen once. Clones ranked in the top ten supply around half of the sample. The sequencing sample was made of blood. Receptors were obtained from a woman between 45 and 65 years old with Graves' hyperthyroidism.

This clonotype appeared many times. The rearrangement links TRBV12-3 or TRBV12-4 to TRBJ1-2; 7 nucleotides line up with TRBD1. V trimming: 5 bases; J trimming: 7 bases; junction bases outside the gene matches: 13. The CDR3 runs 15 residues. CDR3 amino acids: CASSPRGTGVAGYTF. The CDR3 DNA sequence: TGTGCCAGCAGTCCCAGAGGCACAGGGGTTGCTGGCTACACCTTC.

Remarks on this clonotype: Possible read error: a much larger clone is one base away. The chain carries TRBV28 and TRBJ2-3, with D possibly matching TRBD2 (6 bases). Trimming removed 6 bases from V and 0 bases from J, with 25 bases in between. CDR3 size: 19 residues. The V gene's germline CDR1 is MDHEN and CDR2 SYDVKM. The CDR3 nucleotides read TGTGCCAGCAGCCGCCGGGGGTGGGCTAGCAGGGTTAGCACAGATACGCAGTATTTT. Residues: CASSRRGWASRVSTDTQYF.

This clonotype appeared a few times. CDR3 in amino acids: CASSTSGGAGTGELFF. The DNA for the CDR3 is TGTGCCAGCAGCACTAGCGGGGGGGCTGGCACCGGGGAGCTGTTTTTT. The chain recombines TRBV7-3 with TRBJ2-2, with 13 bases identical to TRBD2. The CDR3 contains 16 residues. V was pared by 5 bases and J by 4 bases, with 4 bases of the junction left unmatched. CDR1 and CDR2 from the germline V gene are SGHTA and FQGTGA.

The chain is built from TRBV7-9 and TRBJ1-2; 9 bases are a match to TRBD1. Unmatched junction bases numbered 11, after V lost 6 bases and J lost 6 bases. Germline lookup yields CDR1 SEHNR and CDR2 FQNEAQ (reference sequence). The CDR3 is 15 amino acids. The DNA of the CDR3 is TGTGCCAGCAGATCGGGGACAGGGATGTCTAATGGCTACACCTTC. Protein: CASRSGTGMSNGYTF.

In its sample, this clonotype was seen many times. The CDR3, as DNA: TGCGCCAGCAGCCTCGGACTAGCGGGAGGTATTTACGAGCAGTACTTC. Encoded protein: CASSLGLAGGIYEQYF. The chain employs TRBV5-1 and TRBJ2-7; TRBD2 matches at 14 bases. CDR3 size: 16 residues. CDR1 and CDR2 (germline): SGHRS, YFSETQ. With V trimmed by 4 bases and J by 4 bases, 7 bases remained unmatched.

As regards this clonotype: Possible read error: a much larger clone is one base away. V usage is TRBV19 and J usage is TRBJ2-3; 9 bases line up with TRBD1. Trimming removed 4 bases from V and 2 bases from J; junction bases left unmatched: 7. This CDR3 has 16 amino acids. The V gene's germline CDR1 is LNHDA and CDR2 SQIVND (reference sequence). The CDR3 loop reads CASSTLGQGFTDTQYF. Written as DNA, the CDR3 is TGTGCCAGTAGTACCCTGGGACAGGGCTTCACAGATACGCAGTATTTT.

The V gene is TRBV5-1, the J gene TRBJ2-3, with 8 nucleotides matching TRBD2. V gave up 1 base and J gave up 4 bases; unmatched junction bases: 5. Germline loops: CDR1 SGHRS, CDR2 YFSETQ. The CDR3 is 15 amino acids. The CDR3 coding sequence is TGCGCCAGCAGCTTGAACGGGGGGGTAGCAGATACGCAGTATTTT. The encoded protein is CASSLNGGVADTQYF.

This clonotype was picked up a small number of times. The chain employs TRBV4-1 and TRBJ2-3; 11 bases match TRBD2. V gave up 1 base and J gave up 6 bases; unmatched junction bases: 12. Per the germline V gene, CDR1 is MGHRA and CDR2 is YSYEKL. The CDR3 covers 18 residues. CDR3 DNA sequence: TGCGCCAGCAGCCAAGGGGTGGCGGCTAGCGGGAGGAGGGATACGCAGTATTTT. Amino acids: CASSQGVAASGRRDTQYF.

This clonotype was recorded at least ten times. The chain joins TRBV27 to TRBJ1-6; D gene ambiguous. The ends were cut back, 6 bases at V and 0 bases at J, with 15 bases in the middle. The CDR3 runs 17 residues. Per the germline V gene, CDR1 is MNHEY and CDR2 is SMNVEV (reference sequence). In DNA, the CDR3 is TGTGCCAGCAGCCCCCAGGTCTCCAGCTCCTATAATTCACCCCTCCACTTT. Protein product: CASSPQVSSSYNSPLHF.

This clonotype was recorded many times. V is TRBV19 and J is TRBJ1-2; tentatively, D is TRBD1 (5 bases). Trimming pared 5 bases from V and 4 bases from J, leaving 14 bases between. The CDR3 runs 14 residues. Germline V gene lookup returns CDR1 LNHDA and CDR2 SQIVND (reference sequence). CDR3 in amino acids: CASSRGDSIYGYTF. CDR3 DNA sequence: TGTGCCAGTAGTCGTGGGGACTCGATCTATGGCTACACCTTC.

The J gene is TRBJ2-2, the V gene TRBV12-3 or TRBV12-4; D is uncertain. Trimming pared 7 bases from V and 2 bases from J, leaving 26 bases between. This CDR3 contains 19 residues. CDR3 protein: CASTTPGPRWQFNTGELFF. As DNA, the CDR3 is TGTGCCAGCACCACCCCCGGCCCTAGGTGGCAGTTTAACACCGGGGAGCTGTTTTTT.

This clonotype was picked up a small number of times. The CDR3, as DNA: TGTGCCAGCATCCCTCGCATTTCCTCCTACAATGAGCAGTTCTTC. Translated: CASIPRISSYNEQFF. The chain couples TRBV5-6 to TRBJ2-1; D remains unclear. The CDR3 sequence is 15 residues long. Germline lookup yields CDR1 SGHDT and CDR2 YYEEEE. The V end was cut by 6 bases, the J end by 0 bases, with 13 bases between.

This clonotype was seen at least ten times. The chain is built from TRBV6-1 and TRBJ1-5; D remains ambiguous. Germline-derived CDR1 and CDR2 are MNHNS and SASEGT. V was trimmed by 1 base and J by 2 bases, leaving 9 bases between them. This CDR3 spans 15 amino acids. The CDR3 region has the DNA TGTGCCAGCAGTGAAGGTAGCAGTGGCAATCAGCCCCAGCATTTT. This sequence encodes CASSEGSSGNQPQHF.

This clonotype appeared many times. The J gene is TRBJ1-5, the V gene TRBV2; D not certain. The CDR3 is 13 amino acids. CDR1 is SNHLY and CDR2 is FYNNEI in the germline V gene. Trimming took off 4 bases at V and 0 bases at J, with 4 bases between the two ends. Here the CDR3 DNA reads TGTGCCAGCAGTGGGGATAGCAATCAGCCCCAGCATTTT. Translating gives CASSGDSNQPQHF.